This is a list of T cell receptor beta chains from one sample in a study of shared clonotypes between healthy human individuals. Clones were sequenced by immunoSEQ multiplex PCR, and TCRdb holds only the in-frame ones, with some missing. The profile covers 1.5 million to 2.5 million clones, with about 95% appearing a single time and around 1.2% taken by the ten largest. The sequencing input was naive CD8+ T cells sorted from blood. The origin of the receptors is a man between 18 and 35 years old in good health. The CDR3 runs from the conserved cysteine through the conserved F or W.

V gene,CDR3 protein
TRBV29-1,CSVSQGDNYGYTF
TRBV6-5,CASSPVWGSGYGYTF
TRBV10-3,CAISDAGTVHMNTEAFF
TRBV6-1,CASSELMNRDYGYTF
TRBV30,CASSIGRQGFKDTQYF
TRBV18,CASSRYGTDSSYEQYF
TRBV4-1,CASKGMNTEAFF
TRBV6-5,CASTRGGHLNTEAFF
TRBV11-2,CASSLGTGLDEQYF
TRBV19,CASSTPQGYTF
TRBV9,CASNRGLAGEETQYF
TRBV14,CASSQGTGGDYGYTF
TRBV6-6,CASSQTGASNEQFF
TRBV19,CASSIGGFGNQPQHF
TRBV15,CATSRDSAPSGNTIYF
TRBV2,CASSAGTGGAFGELFF
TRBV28,CASRLAGTSYEQYF
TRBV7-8,CASSWTESPYGYTF
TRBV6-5,CASSYSGEGREQYF
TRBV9,CASSFRDRGDEQFF
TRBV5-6,CASSSGTSGRGYEQFF
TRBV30,CAWSDVGAYNEKLFF